These 22 T cell receptor beta chains originate from one sample sequenced in a study of blood T cell repertoires in COVID-19. Sequenced by immunoSEQ multiplex PCR; TCRdb stores in-frame clones only, minus some. The repertoire consists of approximately 400,000 clones, with less than 90% occurring once and the leading ten covering approximately 5%. Sequencing was carried out using PBMCs or T cells enriched from blood (not recorded which). The receptors shown here come from a woman in her forties or fifties who had recovered from COVID-19.

The V gene is TRBV19, the J gene TRBJ1-1, with D maybe TRBD1 (5 bases). Germline values: CDR1 LNHDA, CDR2 SQIVND (reference sequence). Trimming removed 3 bases at V and 6 bases at J, with 14 bases between. The CDR3 covers 14 residues. This CDR3 reads CASSIGGWRAEAFF. In nucleotides, the CDR3 is TGTGCCAGTAGTATCGGGGGGTGGAGGGCTGAAGCTTTCTTT.

The chain links TRBV7-5 to TRBJ2-7; TRBD2, the table's D call, lacks a check against the DNA. TRBV7-5 is flagged as a pseudogene. The CDR3 runs to 15 residues. The DNA of the CDR3 is TGTGCCAGAAGCCCAGCGGCGACACATATCTACGAGCAGTACTTC. Residues: CARSPAATHIYEQYF.

This chain links TRBV5-4 with TRBJ2-3; no firm D call. Germline-derived CDR1 and CDR2 are SGHNT and YYREEE (reference sequence). The V end was cut by 7 bases, the J end by 1 base, with 10 bases between. This CDR3 contains 13 residues. The CDR3 loop is CASRDRGTDTQYF. The CDR3 DNA is TGTGCCAGCCGCGACCGGGGCACAGATACGCAGTATTTT. Together with reference TRBV5-4 and TRBJ2-3, the CDR3 gives the full variable domain: ETGVTQSPTHLIKTRGQQVTLRCSSQSGHNTVSWYQQALGQGPQFIFQYYREEENGRGNFPPRFSGLQFPNYSSELNVNALELDDSALYLCASRDRGTDTQYFGPGTRLTVL.

The chain recombines TRBV7-9 with TRBJ2-5; D uncertain. The V and J ends lost 5 bases and 4 bases respectively, with 14 bases between them. CDR3 length equals 14 residues. From germline, CDR1 is SEHNR and CDR2 FQNEAQ (reference sequence). DNA for the CDR3: TGTGCCAGCAGCGCCAGCGCGGCTTCAGAGACCCAGTACTTC. This gives the protein CASSASAASETQYF.

The chain combines TRBV27 with TRBJ2-1; 7 nucleotides line up with TRBD2. In germline, CDR1 is MNHEY, CDR2 SMNVEV (reference sequence). The trim removed 3 bases at V and 9 bases at J, leaving 5 bases unmatched. The CDR3 covers 13 residues. The chain's CDR3 is CASSFGTTAEQFF. The CDR3, as DNA: TGTGCCAGCAGTTTCGGGACTACCGCTGAGCAGTTCTTC.

The V call is TRBV11-1, the J call TRBJ2-7, with D tentatively TRBD2 (6 bases). Looked up from germline, CDR1 is SGHAT and CDR2 is FQDESV (reference sequence). V dropped 0 bases and J dropped 3 bases, with 12 bases sitting between them. There are 15 residues in the CDR3. CDR3 DNA sequence: TGTGCCAGCAGCTTAGCGGGAGGAGGGGTCTACGAGCAGTACTTC. Translated, it gives CASSLAGGGVYEQYF.

This chain uses TRBV6-5 with TRBJ1-3, with a tentative D call TRBD1 (5 bases). CDR1 is MNHEY, CDR2 SVGAGI, per germline. With 0 bases removed from V and 3 bases from J, the gap between germline ends came to 12 bases. The CDR3 is 16 residues long. CDR3 amino acids: CASSYSSQGVGNTIYF. The DNA for the CDR3 is TGTGCCAGCAGTTACTCGAGCCAAGGGGTTGGAAACACCATATATTTT.

The chain has TRBV4-2 and TRBJ1-1; D remains ambiguous. The germline V gene has CDR1 LGHNA and CDR2 YNFKEQ. CDR3 size: 13 residues. Trimming took 0 bases from V and 7 from J, leaving 9 bases between them. The CDR3 DNA reads TGTGCCAGCAGCCAAGATCCGAGGGATGAAGCTTTCTTT. Translating gives CASSQDPRDEAFF.

The chain links TRBV3-1 (or the pseudogene TRBV3-2) to TRBJ1-2; D gene ambiguous. Trimming cost V 10 bases and J 0 bases, with 18 bases left between them. The CDR3 covers 15 residues. The germline CDR1 and CDR2 sequences are LGHDT and YNNKEL (reference sequence). The CDR3 sequence: CATRNGFRSNYGYTF. CDR3 nucleotide sequence: TGTGCCACCCGCAACGGTTTTCGCTCTAACTATGGCTACACCTTC.

The gene calls are TRBV5-1 and TRBJ2-2, with 8 positions matching TRBD1. The V and J ends lost 4 bases and 0 bases, in that order; junction bases with no gene match: 5. In germline, CDR1 is SGHRS, CDR2 YFSETQ. There are 16 residues in the CDR3. CDR3 in amino acids: CASSAATGANTGELFF. Written as DNA, the CDR3 is TGCGCCAGCAGCGCCGCGACAGGGGCGAACACCGGGGAGCTGTTTTTT.

The rearrangement joins TRBV27 to TRBJ1-2, with TRBD1 matching 7 bases. Per germline, CDR1 MNHEY and CDR2 SMNVEV (reference sequence). This CDR3 region has 14 residues. V dropped 5 bases and J dropped 8; count of bases not matched to a gene: 11. The CDR3 nucleotides are TGTGCCAGCAGTCTTAACCGGGACAGTGGAGGCTACACCTTC. Amino acids: CASSLNRDSGGYTF.

This rearrangement joins TRBV19 to TRBJ2-6, with TRBD2 matching 8 bases. V was clipped by 8 bases and J by 2 bases; unmatched bases: 8. The CDR3 length is 16 residues. In germline, CDR1 is LNHDA, CDR2 SQIVND (reference sequence). Written as DNA, the CDR3 is TGTGCCAGTCTCCCGGGGGGGGTCCCTGGGGCCAACGTCCTGACTTTC. Translating gives CASLPGGVPGANVLTF. Drawing the rest from reference TRBV19 and TRBJ2-6, the complete variable domain is DGGITQSPKYLFRKEGQNVTLSCEQNLNHDAMYWYRQDPGQGLRLIYYSQIVNDFQKGDIAEGYSVSREKKESFPLTVTSAQKNPTAFYLCASLPGGVPGANVLTFGAGSRLTVL.

J is TRBJ2-2 and V is TRBV19, with TRBD1 matching over 9 bases. V dropped 4 bases and J dropped 1; count of bases not matched to a gene: 7. The V gene's germline CDR1 is LNHDA and CDR2 SQIVND (reference sequence). The CDR3 spans 17 residues. In DNA, the CDR3 is TGTGCCAGTAGTAGAAGAGCGACAGGGGGGAACACCGGGGAGCTGTTTTTT. Its translation is CASSRRATGGNTGELFF. The full variable domain, rest sourced from reference TRBV19 and TRBJ2-2, is DGGITQSPKYLFRKEGQNVTLSCEQNLNHDAMYWYRQDPGQGLRLIYYSQIVNDFQKGDIAEGYSVSREKKESFPLTVTSAQKNPTAFYLCASSRRATGGNTGELFFGEGSRLTVL.

V and J are TRBV25-1 and TRBJ1-1; possible D gene TRBD1, 5 bases. Looked up from germline, CDR1 is MGHDK and CDR2 is SYGVNS. The V gene lost 5 bases and the J gene lost 7 bases, with 17 bases spanning the gap. The CDR3 length is 14 residues. CDR3 loop: CASSPTGRQGEAFF. The DNA for the CDR3 is TGTGCCAGCAGTCCAACGGGGAGGCAGGGTGAAGCTTTCTTT.

The rearrangement joins TRBV30 to TRBJ1-3; possible D gene TRBD1, 5 bases. V was shortened by 1 base and J by 0 bases, with 7 bases between the two germline ends. Per the germline V gene, CDR1 is GTSNPN and CDR2 is SVGIG (reference sequence). The CDR3 totals 14 residues. Here the CDR3 reads CAWSGQLSGNTIYF. The CDR3 DNA reads TGTGCCTGGAGTGGACAGCTCTCTGGAAACACCATATATTTT. The complete variable domain, with remaining parts taken from reference TRBV30 and TRBJ1-3, reads SQTIHQWPATLVQPVGSPLSLECTVEGTSNPNLYWYRQAAGRGLQLLFYSVGIGQISSEVPQNLSASRPQDRQFILSSKKLLLSDSGFYLCAWSGQLSGNTIYFGEGSWLTVV.

The gene calls are TRBV19 and TRBJ1-1, with no clear D. Germline V lookup: CDR1 LNHDA, CDR2 SQIVND (reference sequence). Deletions cut 8 bases from V and 0 bases from J, with 10 bases between. This CDR3 has 13 residues. The CDR3 DNA is TGTGCCAGTGGCCGCGGGATGAACACTGAAGCTTTCTTT. Its translation: CASGRGMNTEAFF.

This chain uses TRBV19 with TRBJ1-2; 8 bases line up with TRBD1. CDR3 size: 13 residues. The junction had 7 bases not matched to a gene; V was cut back by 6 bases and J by 7 bases. From germline, CDR1 is LNHDA and CDR2 SQIVND (reference sequence). This chain's CDR3 is CASRSGTGSGYTF. The CDR3 nucleotides are TGTGCCAGTAGATCCGGGACAGGTTCTGGCTACACCTTC.

This clone appeared a single time. This chain uses TRBV19 with TRBJ1-2, with D possibly being TRBD1 (5 bases). The CDR3 extends over 13 amino acids. V shed 9 bases and J shed 2 bases, with 13 bases lying between them. Germline CDR1 and CDR2: LNHDA and SQIVND (reference sequence). CDR3 nucleotides: TGTGCCAGCAATGGGAAGGGGAACTATGGCTACACCTTC. It translates to CASNGKGNYGYTF.

The chain recombines TRBV7-2 with TRBJ1-2, with 7 bases that match TRBD1. The CDR3 has 17 residues. The trim removed 4 bases at V and 8 bases at J, leaving 19 bases unmatched. Germline V gives CDR1 SGHTA, CDR2 FQGNSA. Written as DNA, the CDR3 is TGTGCCAGCAGCTCCCGCCCGATTTTGACAGGGATAGAGGGCTACACCTTC. Encoded protein: CASSSRPILTGIEGYTF. Drawing the rest from reference TRBV7-2 and TRBJ1-2, the complete variable domain is GAGVSQSPSNKVTEKGKDVELRCDPISGHTALYWYRQSLGQGLEFLIYFQGNSAPDKSGLPSDRFSAERTGGSVSTLTIQRTQQEDSAVYLCASSSRPILTGIEGYTFGSGTRLTVV.

The chain has TRBV7-2 and TRBJ2-7, with D maybe TRBD1 (5 bases). Looked up from germline, CDR1 is SGHTA and CDR2 is FQGNSA. The CDR3 extends over 16 amino acids. The germline V and J ends were trimmed by 5 bases and 4 bases, with 21 bases remaining between them. As DNA, the CDR3 is TGTGCCAGCAGCCCATCCGTTGGTCAGGGATTGTACGAGCAGTACTTC. Protein sequence: CASSPSVGQGLYEQYF.

The chain joins TRBV7-6 to TRBJ2-1; D gene unclear. Germline V gene sequence: CDR1 SGHVS, CDR2 FNYEAQ. V lost 1 base to trimming and J lost 1 base, with 17 bases between them. CDR3 size: 18 residues. CDR3 amino acids: CASSLEPDTKRSYNEQFF. The CDR3 nucleotides read TGTGCCAGCAGCTTAGAGCCGGATACAAAGCGATCCTACAATGAGCAGTTCTTC.

In this sample, this clone turned up once. The rearrangement uses TRBV7-9 and TRBJ1-2; no definite D call. The CDR3 contains 13 residues. The germline V gene has CDR1 SEHNR and CDR2 FQNEAQ (reference sequence). V lost 5 bases and J 2 bases, leaving 9 bases between the germline ends. CDR3 in DNA: TGTGCCAGCAGCCAGACGGAGAACTATGGCTACACCTTC. Its translation: CASSQTENYGYTF.